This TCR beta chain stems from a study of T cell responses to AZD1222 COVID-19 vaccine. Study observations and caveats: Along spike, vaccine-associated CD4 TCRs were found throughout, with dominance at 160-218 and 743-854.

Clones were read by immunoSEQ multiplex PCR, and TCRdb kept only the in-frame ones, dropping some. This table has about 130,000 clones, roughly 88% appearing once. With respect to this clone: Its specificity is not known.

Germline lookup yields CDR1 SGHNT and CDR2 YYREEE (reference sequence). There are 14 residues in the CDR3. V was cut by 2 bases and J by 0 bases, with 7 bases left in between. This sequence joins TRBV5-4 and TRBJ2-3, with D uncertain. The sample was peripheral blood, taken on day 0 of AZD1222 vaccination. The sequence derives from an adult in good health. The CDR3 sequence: CASSFRGSTDTQYF. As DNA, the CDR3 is TGTGCCAGCAGCTTCCGAGGCAGCACAGATACGCAGTATTTT.